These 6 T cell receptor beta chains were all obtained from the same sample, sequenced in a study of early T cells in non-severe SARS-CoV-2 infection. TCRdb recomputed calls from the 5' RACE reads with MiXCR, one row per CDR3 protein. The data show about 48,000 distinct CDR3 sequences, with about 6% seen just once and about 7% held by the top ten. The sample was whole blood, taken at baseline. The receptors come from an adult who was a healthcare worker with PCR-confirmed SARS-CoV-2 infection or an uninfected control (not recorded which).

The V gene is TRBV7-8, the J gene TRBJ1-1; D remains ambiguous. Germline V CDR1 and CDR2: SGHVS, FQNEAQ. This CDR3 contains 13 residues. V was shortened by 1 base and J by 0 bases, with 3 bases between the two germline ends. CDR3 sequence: CASSLDMNTEAFF. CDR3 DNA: TGTGCCAGCAGCTTAGATATGAACACTGAAGCTTTCTTT. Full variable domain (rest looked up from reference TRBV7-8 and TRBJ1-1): GAGVSQSPRYKVAKRGQDVALRCDPISGHVSLFWYQQALGQGPEFLTYFQNEAQLDKSGLPSDRFFAERPEGSVSTLKIQRTQQEDSAVYLCASSLDMNTEAFFGQGTRLTVV.

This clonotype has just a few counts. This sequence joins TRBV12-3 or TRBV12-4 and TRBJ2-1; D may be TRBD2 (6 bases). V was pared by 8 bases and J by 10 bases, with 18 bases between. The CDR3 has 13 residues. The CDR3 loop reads CASGLSSLSEQFF. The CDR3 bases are TGTGCCAGCGGACTATCAAGCCTGTCGGAGCAGTTCTTC.

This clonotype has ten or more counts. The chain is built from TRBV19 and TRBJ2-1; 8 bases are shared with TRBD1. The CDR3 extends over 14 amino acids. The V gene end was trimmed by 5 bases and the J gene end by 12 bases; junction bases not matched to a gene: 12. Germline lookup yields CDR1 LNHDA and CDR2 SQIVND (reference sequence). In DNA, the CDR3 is TGTGCCAGTAGTCCTGGGACAGGACCTAAGGTGCAGTTCTTC. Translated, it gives CASSPGTGPKVQFF.

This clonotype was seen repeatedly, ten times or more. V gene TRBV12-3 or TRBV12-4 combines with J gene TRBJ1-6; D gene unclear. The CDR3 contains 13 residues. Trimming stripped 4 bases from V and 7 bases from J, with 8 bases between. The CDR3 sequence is CASSWDSNSPLHF. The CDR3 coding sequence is TGTGCCAGCAGTTGGGATTCCAATTCACCCCTCCACTTT.

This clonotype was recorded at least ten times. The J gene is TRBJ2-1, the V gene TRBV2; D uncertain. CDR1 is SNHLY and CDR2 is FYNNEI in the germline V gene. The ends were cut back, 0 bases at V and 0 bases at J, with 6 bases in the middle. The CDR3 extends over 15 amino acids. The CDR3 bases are TGTGCCAGCAGTGAAGCTCATAGCTCCTACAATGAGCAGTTCTTC. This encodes CASSEAHSSYNEQFF.

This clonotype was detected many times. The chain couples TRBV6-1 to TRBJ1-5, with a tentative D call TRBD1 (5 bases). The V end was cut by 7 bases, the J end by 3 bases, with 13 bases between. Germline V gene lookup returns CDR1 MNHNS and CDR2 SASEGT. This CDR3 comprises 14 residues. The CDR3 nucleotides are TGTGCCAGCAATGGTGACAGCGCCAATCAGCCCCAGCATTTT. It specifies CASNGDSANQPQHF.